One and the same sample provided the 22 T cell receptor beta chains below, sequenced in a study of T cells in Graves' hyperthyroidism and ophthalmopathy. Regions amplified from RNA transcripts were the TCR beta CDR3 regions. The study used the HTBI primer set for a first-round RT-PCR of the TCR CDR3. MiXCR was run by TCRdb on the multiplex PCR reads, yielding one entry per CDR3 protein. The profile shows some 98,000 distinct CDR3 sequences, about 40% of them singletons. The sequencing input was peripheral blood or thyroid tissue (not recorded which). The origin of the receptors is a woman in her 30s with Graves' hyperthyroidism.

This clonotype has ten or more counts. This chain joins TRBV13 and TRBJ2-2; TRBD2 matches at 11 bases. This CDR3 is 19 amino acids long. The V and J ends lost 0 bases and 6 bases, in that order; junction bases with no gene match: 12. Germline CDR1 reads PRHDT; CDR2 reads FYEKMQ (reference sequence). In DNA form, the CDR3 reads TGTGCCAGCAGCTTAGGCGTACTAGCGGGAGACAGAATCTCCGGGGAGCTGTTTTTT. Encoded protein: CASSLGVLAGDRISGELFF. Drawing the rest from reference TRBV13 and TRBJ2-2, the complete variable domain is AAGVIQSPRHLIKEKRETATLKCYPIPRHDTVYWYQQGPGQDPQFLISFYEKMQSDKGSIPDRFSAQQFSDYHSELNMSSLELGDSALYFCASSLGVLAGDRISGELFFGEGSRLTVL.

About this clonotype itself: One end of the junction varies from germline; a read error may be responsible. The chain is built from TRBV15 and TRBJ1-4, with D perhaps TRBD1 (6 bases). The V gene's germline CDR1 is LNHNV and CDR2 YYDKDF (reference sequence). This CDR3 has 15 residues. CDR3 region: CAASRDRAGVRKLFF. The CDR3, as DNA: TGTGCCGCCAGCAGAGATCGGGCAGGGGTACGAAAACTGTTTTTT.

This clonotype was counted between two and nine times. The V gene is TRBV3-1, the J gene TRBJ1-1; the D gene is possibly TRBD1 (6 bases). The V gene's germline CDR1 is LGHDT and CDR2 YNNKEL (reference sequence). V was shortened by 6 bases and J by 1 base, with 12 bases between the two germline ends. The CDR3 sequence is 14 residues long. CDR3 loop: CASSYEGGNTEAFF. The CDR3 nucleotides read TGTGCCAGCAGTTACGAAGGGGGGAACACTGAAGCTTTCTTT.

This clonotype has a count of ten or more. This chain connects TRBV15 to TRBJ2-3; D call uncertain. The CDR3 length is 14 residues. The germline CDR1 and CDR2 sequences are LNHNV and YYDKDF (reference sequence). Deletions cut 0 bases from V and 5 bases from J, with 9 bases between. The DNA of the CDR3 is TGTGCCACCAGCAGAGAAGGGAAGGGAGATACGCAGTATTTT. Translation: CATSREGKGDTQYF.

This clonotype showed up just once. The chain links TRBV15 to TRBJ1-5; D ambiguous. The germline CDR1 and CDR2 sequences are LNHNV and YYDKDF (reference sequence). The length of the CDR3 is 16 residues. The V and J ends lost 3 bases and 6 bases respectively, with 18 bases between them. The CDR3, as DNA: TGTGCCACCAGCAGCTTAGATGTGGGTCTGGGTCAGCCCCAGCATTTT. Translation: CATSSLDVGLGQPQHF.

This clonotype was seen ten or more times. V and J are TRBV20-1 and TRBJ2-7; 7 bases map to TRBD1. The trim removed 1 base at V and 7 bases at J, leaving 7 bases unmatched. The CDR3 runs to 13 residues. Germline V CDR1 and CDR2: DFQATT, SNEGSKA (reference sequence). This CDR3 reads CSARGQGVGEQYF. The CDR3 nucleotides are TGCAGTGCTAGAGGGCAGGGGGTCGGGGAGCAGTACTTC.

The CDR3 region is CASSSRFSLTNTEAFF. DNA for the CDR3: TGTGCCAGCAGCTCGAGGTTCTCGCTCACGAACACTGAAGCTTTCTTT. The chain combines TRBV5-5 with TRBJ1-1; the D is unclear. Per germline, CDR1 SGHKS and CDR2 YYEKEE (reference sequence). Trimming pared 3 bases from V and 1 base from J, leaving 16 bases between. This CDR3 is built from 16 residues.

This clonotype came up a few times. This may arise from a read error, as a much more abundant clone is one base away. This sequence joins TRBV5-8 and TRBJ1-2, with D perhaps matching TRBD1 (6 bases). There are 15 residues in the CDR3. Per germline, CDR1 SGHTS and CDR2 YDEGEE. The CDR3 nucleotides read TGTGCCAGCAGCTTGAGCGTGGGGGCGAGCTATGGCCACACCTTC. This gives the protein CASSLSVGASYGHTF.

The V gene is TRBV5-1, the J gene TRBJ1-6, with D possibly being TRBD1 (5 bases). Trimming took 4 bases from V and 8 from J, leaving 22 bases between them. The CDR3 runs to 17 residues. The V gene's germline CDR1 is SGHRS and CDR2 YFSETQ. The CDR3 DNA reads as TGCGCCAGCAGCCTACGTGGGACGGACACTTTCTATTCACCCCTCCACTTT. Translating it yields CASSLRGTDTFYSPLHF.

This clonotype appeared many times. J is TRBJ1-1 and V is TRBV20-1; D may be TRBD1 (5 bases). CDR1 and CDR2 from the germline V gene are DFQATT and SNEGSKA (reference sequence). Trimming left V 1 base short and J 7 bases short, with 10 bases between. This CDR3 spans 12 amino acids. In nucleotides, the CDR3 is TGCAGTGCTAGAGTGGGGGATGGTGAAGCTTTCTTT. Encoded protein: CSARVGDGEAFF.

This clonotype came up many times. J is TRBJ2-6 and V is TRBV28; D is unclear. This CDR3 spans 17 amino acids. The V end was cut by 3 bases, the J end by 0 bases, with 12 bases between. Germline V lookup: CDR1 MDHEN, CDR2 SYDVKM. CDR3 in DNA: TGTGCCAGCAGTTTTTGGCGCCTTACCTCTGGGGCCAACGTCCTGACTTTC. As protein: CASSFWRLTSGANVLTF.

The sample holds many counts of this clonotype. CDR3 sequence (DNA): TGTGCCAGCAGCTGGGCGAGGACTGAAGCTTTCTTT. It encodes CASSWARTEAFF. V and J are TRBV5-6 and TRBJ1-1; D remains ambiguous. From germline, CDR1 is SGHDT and CDR2 YYEEEE. The CDR3 spans 12 residues. V lost 3 bases to trimming and J lost 5 bases, with 8 bases between them.

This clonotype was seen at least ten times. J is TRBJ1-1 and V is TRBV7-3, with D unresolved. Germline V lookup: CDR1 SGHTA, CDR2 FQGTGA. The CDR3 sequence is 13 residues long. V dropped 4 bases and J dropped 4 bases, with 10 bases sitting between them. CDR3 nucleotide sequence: TGTGCCAGCAGCTCCGCCTTAGTCACTGAAGCTTTCTTT. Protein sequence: CASSSALVTEAFF.

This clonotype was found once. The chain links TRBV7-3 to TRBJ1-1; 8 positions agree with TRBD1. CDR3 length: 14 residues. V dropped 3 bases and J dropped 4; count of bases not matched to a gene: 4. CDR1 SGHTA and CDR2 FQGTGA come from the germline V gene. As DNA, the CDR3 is TGTGCCAGCAGCTTTACGACAGGGGTCACTGAAGCTTTCTTT. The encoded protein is CASSFTTGVTEAFF.

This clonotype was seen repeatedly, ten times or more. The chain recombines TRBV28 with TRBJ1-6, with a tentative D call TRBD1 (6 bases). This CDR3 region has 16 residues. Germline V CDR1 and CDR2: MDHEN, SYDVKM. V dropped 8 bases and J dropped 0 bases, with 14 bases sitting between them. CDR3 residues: CASGDILSSYNSPLHF. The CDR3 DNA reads TGTGCCAGCGGGGACATACTAAGCTCCTATAATTCACCCCTCCACTTT.

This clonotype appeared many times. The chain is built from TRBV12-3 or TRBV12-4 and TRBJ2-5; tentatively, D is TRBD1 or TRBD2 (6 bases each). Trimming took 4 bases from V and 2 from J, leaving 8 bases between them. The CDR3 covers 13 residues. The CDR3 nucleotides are TGTGCCAGCAGTTGGGGGGCTCAAGAGACCCAGTACTTC. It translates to CASSWGAQETQYF.

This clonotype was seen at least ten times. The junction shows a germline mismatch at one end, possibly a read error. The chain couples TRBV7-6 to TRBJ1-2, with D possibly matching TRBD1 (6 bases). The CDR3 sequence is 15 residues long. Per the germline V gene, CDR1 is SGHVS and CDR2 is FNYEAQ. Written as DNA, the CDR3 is TGTGCCAGCAGCCCGTATCAAGGACAGCCCTATAGCTACACCTTC. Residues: CASSPYQGQPYSYTF.

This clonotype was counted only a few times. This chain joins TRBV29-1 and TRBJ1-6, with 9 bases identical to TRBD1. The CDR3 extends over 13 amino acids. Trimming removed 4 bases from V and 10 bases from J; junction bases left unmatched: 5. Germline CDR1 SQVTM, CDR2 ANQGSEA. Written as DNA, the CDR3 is TGCAGCGTTGCGGACAGGGGTGGGTCACCCCTCCACTTT. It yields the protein CSVADRGGSPLHF.

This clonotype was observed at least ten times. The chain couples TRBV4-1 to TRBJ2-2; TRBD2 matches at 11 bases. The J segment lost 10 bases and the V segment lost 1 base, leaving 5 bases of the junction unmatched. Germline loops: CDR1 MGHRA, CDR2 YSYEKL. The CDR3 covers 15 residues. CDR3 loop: CASSQGTSGSEELFF. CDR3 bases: TGCGCCAGCAGCCAAGGAACTAGCGGGAGTGAGGAGCTGTTTTTT.

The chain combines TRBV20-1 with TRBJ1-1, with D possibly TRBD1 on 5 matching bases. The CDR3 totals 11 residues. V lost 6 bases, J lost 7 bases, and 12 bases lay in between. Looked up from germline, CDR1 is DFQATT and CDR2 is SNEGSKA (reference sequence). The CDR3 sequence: CSAGGELEAFF. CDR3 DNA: TGCAGTGCGGGAGGGGAGCTTGAAGCTTTCTTT.

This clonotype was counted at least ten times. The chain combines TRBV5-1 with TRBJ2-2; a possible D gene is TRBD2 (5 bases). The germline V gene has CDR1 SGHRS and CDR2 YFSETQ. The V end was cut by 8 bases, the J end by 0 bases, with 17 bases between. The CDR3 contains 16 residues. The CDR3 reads CASHLVPEANTGELFF. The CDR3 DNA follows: TGCGCCAGTCACTTGGTACCGGAGGCGAACACCGGGGAGCTGTTTTTT.

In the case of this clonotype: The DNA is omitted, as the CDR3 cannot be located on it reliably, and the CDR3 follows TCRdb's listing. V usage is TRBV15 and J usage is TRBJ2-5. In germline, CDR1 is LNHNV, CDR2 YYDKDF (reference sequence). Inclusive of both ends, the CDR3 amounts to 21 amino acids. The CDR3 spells CATSGGGDNYGYTFGSGTQYF.